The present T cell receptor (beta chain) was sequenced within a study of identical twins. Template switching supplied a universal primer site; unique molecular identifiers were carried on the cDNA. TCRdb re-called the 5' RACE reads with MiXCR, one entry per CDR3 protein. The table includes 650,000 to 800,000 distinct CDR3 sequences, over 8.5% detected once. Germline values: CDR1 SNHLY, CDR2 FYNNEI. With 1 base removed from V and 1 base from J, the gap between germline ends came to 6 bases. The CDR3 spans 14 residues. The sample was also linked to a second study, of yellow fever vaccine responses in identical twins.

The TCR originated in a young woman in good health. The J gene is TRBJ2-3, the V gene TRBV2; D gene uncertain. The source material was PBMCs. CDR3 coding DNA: TGTGCCAGCAGTGAAGTGTGGGGCACAGATACGCAGTATTTT. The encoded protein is CASSEVWGTDTQYF.